Following are 4 T cell receptor beta chains from one sample sequenced in a study of shared clonotypes between healthy human individuals. The table came from immunoSEQ multiplex PCR; TCRdb's copy has only in-frame clones and leaves some out. The table shows 450,000 to 650,000 clones, with just over 75% occurring only once. Source material: PBMCs. These receptors originate from a woman aged 40 to 55 in good health. Some clones in this sample may be carry-over from other donors' samples.

About this clone itself: Distinct nucleotide sequences in the sample also encode this CDR3. The rearrangement uses TRBV6-5 and TRBJ2-7; no reliable D call. CDR1 is MNHEY and CDR2 is SVGAGI in the germline V gene. With 0 bases removed from V and 2 bases from J, the gap between germline ends came to 2 bases. The CDR3 spans 12 residues. CDR3 sequence reads: CASSYSPYEQYF. For the CDR3, the DNA is TGTGCCAGCAGTTACTCACCCTACGAGCAGTACTTC.

This sequence joins TRBV5-4 and TRBJ1-5; D possibly corresponds to TRBD1 (5 bases). Germline V gene data show CDR1 as SGHNT and CDR2 as YYREEE (reference sequence). The CDR3 length is 15 residues. V was clipped by 3 bases and J by 4 bases, with 14 bases between them. The CDR3 DNA is TGTGCCAGCAGCTCCGGGACCGCCTTTAATCAGCCCCAGCATTTT. It is translated as CASSSGTAFNQPQHF. The whole variable domain, remainder taken from reference TRBV5-4 and TRBJ1-5, is ETGVTQSPTHLIKTRGQQVTLRCSSQSGHNTVSWYQQALGQGPQFIFQYYREEENGRGNFPPRFSGLQFPNYSSELNVNALELDDSALYLCASSSGTAFNQPQHFGDGTRLSIL.

The rearrangement links TRBV7-9 to TRBJ2-5, with 7 bases matching TRBD2. From germline, CDR1 is SEHNR and CDR2 FQNEAQ (reference sequence). V gave up 1 base and J gave up 5 bases; unmatched junction bases: 13. The CDR3 is made up of 17 amino acids. The CDR3 region has the DNA TGTGCCAGCAGCTTAGGTATTTCTAGCGGAACCCGGGAGACCCAGTACTTC. Translated, it gives CASSLGISSGTRETQYF.

A word on this clone: In the same sample, other DNA sequences code for this CDR3. This chain joins TRBV5-1 and TRBJ2-3, with 8 bases identical to TRBD1. CDR3 length: 14 amino acids. After removal of 2 bases from V and 6 bases from J, the junction contained 5 bases not matched to a gene. Germline V gene lookup returns CDR1 SGHRS and CDR2 YFSETQ. The CDR3 sequence is CASSFGTGVDTQYF. Written as DNA, the CDR3 is TGCGCCAGCAGCTTTGGGACAGGAGTCGATACGCAGTATTTT.